Listed here are 6 T cell receptor beta chains from one sample, sequenced in a study of blood T cells in healthy people across ages. Using a J-beta primer mix together with a sample-barcoded 5' primer, a second PCR was run for roughly 6 to 12 cycles. TCRdb passed the 5' RACE reads through MiXCR, listing each CDR3 protein once. The sample has over a million distinct CDR3 sequences; 40% to 45% are singletons. Sequencing was performed on blood. These receptors all stem from a woman aged 55-70 years in good health.

The CDR3, as DNA: TGTGCCAGCACTGGGGGCGGGGGCGGATCACCCCTCCACTTT. Protein: CASTGGGGGSPLHF. The rearrangement links TRBV12-3 or TRBV12-4 to TRBJ1-6; a possible D gene is TRBD1 (6 bases). Trimming cost V 7 bases and J 10 bases, with 17 bases left between them. The CDR3 is made up of 14 amino acids.

The chain carries TRBV9 and TRBJ2-7; 13 nucleotides align to TRBD2. CDR3 length: 16 amino acids. Losses at the gene ends were 0 bases for V and 2 bases for J; bases not matched to a gene: 2. Germline values: CDR1 SGDLS, CDR2 YYNGEE. CDR3 residues: CASSVGLAGGAYEQYF. CDR3 nucleotide sequence: TGTGCCAGCAGCGTAGGACTAGCGGGAGGCGCCTACGAGCAGTACTTC.

The V and J genes are TRBV12-3 or TRBV12-4 and TRBJ2-3, with 7 bases lining up with TRBD2. The CDR3 is 15 amino acids. V shed 3 bases and J 4 bases; nucleotides not matched to a gene: 7. This CDR3 reads CASSLIGLVPDTQYF. The CDR3 bases are TGTGCCAGCAGTTTGATCGGACTAGTTCCAGATACGCAGTATTTT.

The gene calls are TRBV20-1 and TRBJ2-3; TRBD2 matches 10 bases. The germline CDR1 and CDR2 sequences are DFQATT and SNEGSKA (reference sequence). J lost 7 bases, V lost 0 bases, and 7 bases had no gene match. This CDR3 spans 15 amino acids. For the CDR3, the DNA is TGCAGTGCTAGAGAGTCGGCTAGCGGGAGTAATACGCAGTATTTT. Residues: CSARESASGSNTQYF.

The gene calls are TRBV15 and TRBJ2-6; D possibly uses TRBD1 or TRBD2 (5 bases each). Germline V gene data show CDR1 as LNHNV and CDR2 as YYDKDF (reference sequence). The CDR3 runs to 19 residues. The germline V and J ends were trimmed by 2 bases and 0 bases, with 17 bases remaining between them. This CDR3 reads CATSRTRRGSFSGANVLTF. Here the CDR3 DNA reads TGTGCCACCAGCAGAACTAGACGGGGCTCCTTCTCTGGGGCCAACGTCCTGACTTTC.

The chain carries TRBV6-5 and TRBJ2-5, with 11 bases that match TRBD2. The germline gives CDR1 MNHEY, CDR2 SVGAGI. The CDR3 consists of 17 residues. V gave up 0 bases and J gave up 11 bases; unmatched junction bases: 14. As DNA, the CDR3 is TGTGCCAGCAGTTACTCCCGTACTAGCGGGAGAGTCAGGGAGCAGTACTTC. The encoded protein is CASSYSRTSGRVREQYF.